This T cell receptor (beta chain) was identified during a study of Ad26.COV2.S vaccination and SARS-CoV-2 variants. Treatment reported: 19 received Ad26.COV2.S at low or high dose, single or two shots; several received placebo; per-sample allocation not given. Repertoires come from day 63 after the first vaccine or placebo injection. An adult donor aged 18-55 years was enrolled in Boston. Assay used: immunoSEQ multiplex PCR; TCRdb lists only in-frame clones, some missing. The sample has about 680,000 clones; around 92% are singletons. Germline CDR1 is MNHEY and CDR2 is SVGAGI. The CDR3 has 15 amino acids. Trimming took 5 bases from V and 5 from J, leaving 16 bases between them.

The chain recombines TRBV6-5 with TRBJ1-5; D is unclear. The sequence derives from a person between 18 and 59 years old who received the Ad26.COV2.S COVID-19 vaccine or a placebo. The source was peripheral blood, collected in a trial of Ad26.COV2.S vaccine versus placebo. The CDR3 loop is CASSRIGQRDQPQHF. CDR3 coding DNA: TGTGCCAGCAGTCGAATTGGGCAGAGGGATCAGCCCCAGCATTTT.